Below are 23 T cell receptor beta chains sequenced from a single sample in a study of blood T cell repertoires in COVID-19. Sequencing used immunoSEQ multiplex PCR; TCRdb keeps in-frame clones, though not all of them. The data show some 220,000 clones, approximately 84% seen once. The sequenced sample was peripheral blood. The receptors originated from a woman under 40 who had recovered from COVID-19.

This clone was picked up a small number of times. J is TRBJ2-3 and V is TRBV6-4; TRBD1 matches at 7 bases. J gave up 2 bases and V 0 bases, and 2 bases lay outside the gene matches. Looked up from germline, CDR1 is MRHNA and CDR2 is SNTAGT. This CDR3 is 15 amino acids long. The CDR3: CASSDSGGATDTQYF. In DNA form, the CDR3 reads TGTGCCAGCAGTGACTCAGGGGGCGCCACAGATACGCAGTATTTT.

The CDR3 here is CASSKGRDTNTEAFF. The CDR3 DNA reads as TGTGCCAGCAGCAAAGGAAGGGACACTAACACTGAAGCTTTCTTT. V gene TRBV21-1 combines with J gene TRBJ1-1; the table's D gene call, TRBD1, was not cross checked with the DNA. TRBV21-1 is listed as a pseudogene. The CDR3 is made up of 15 amino acids.

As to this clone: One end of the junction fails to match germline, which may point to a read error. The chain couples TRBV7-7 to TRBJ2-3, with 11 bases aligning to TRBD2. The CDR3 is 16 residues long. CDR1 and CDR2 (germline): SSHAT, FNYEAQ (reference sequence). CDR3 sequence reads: CASSGGLAGGLDTQYF. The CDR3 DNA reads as TGTGCTAGCAGCGGTGGACTAGCGGGTGGTTTGGATACGCAGTATTTT.

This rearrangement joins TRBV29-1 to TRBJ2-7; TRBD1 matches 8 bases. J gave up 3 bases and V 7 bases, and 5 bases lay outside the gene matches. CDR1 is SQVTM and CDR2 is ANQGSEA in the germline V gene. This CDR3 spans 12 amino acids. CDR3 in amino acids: CSAGDRSYEQYF. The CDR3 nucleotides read TGCAGCGCGGGGGACAGGAGCTACGAGCAGTACTTC.

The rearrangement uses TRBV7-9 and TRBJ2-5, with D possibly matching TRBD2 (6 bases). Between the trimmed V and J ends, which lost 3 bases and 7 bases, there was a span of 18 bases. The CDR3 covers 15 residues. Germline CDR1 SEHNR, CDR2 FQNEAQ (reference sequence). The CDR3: CASSFGGGPRGTQYF. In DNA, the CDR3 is TGTGCCAGCAGCTTTGGGGGAGGACCCCGTGGGACCCAGTACTTC.

CDR3 coding DNA: TGTGCCAGCAGCATCCTAGCGGGGATTACAGATACGCAGTATTTT. Translated: CASSILAGITDTQYF. The V gene is TRBV21-1, the J gene TRBJ2-3; the table calls TRBD2, which could not be checked here. TRBV21-1 is assigned pseudogene status. The CDR3 totals 15 residues.

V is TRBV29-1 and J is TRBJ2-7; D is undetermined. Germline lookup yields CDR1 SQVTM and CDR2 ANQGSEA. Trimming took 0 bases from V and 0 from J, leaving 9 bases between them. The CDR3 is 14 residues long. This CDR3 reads CSVEDNSDSYEQYF. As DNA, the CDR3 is TGCAGCGTTGAAGATAACAGTGACTCCTACGAGCAGTACTTC.

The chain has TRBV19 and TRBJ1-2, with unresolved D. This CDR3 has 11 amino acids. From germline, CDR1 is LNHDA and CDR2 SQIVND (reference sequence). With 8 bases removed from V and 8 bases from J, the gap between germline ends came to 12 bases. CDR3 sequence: CASRSPGGYTF. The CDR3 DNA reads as TGTGCCAGTCGATCCCCCGGGGGCTACACCTTC.

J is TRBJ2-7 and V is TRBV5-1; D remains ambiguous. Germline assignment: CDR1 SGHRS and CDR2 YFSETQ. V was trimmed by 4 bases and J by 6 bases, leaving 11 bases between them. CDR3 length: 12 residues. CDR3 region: CASSPLVGEQYF. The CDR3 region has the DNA TGCGCCAGCAGCCCCCTAGTGGGCGAGCAGTACTTC.

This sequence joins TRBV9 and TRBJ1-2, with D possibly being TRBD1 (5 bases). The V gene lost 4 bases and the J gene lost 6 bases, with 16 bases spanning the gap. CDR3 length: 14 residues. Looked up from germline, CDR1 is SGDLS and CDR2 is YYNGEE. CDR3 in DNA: TGTGCCAGCAGCCCGGGGGATTGGGCTAATGGCTACACCTTC. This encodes CASSPGDWANGYTF.

The CDR3 sequence is CASSPSSGISYEQYF. CDR3 coding DNA: TGTGCCAGCAGCCCATCTAGCGGGATATCCTACGAGCAGTACTTC. This chain uses TRBV7-9 with TRBJ2-7, with 9 bases identical to TRBD2. The CDR3 has 15 amino acids. V lost 5 bases to trimming and J lost 1 base; unmatched junction nucleotides: 6. The germline gives CDR1 SEHNR, CDR2 FQNEAQ (reference sequence).

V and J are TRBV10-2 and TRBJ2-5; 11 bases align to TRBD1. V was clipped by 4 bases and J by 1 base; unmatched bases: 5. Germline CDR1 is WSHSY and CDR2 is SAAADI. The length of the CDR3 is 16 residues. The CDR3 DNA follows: TGCGCCAGCAGTGGGACAGGGGGCGCAGGCCAAGAGACCCAGTACTTC. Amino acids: CASSGTGGAGQETQYF.

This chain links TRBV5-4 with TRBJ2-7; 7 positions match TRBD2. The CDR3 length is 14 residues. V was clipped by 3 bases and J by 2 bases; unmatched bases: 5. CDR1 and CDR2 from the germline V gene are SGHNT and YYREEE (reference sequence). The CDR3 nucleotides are TGTGCCAGCAGCTCGGACGGGGGGACCTACGAGCAGTACTTC. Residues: CASSSDGGTYEQYF.

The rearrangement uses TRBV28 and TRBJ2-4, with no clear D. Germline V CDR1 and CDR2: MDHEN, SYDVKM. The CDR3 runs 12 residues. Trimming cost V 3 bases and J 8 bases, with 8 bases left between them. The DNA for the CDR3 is TGTGCCAGCAGTTTCGAGGTTGACATTCAGTACTTC. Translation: CASSFEVDIQYF. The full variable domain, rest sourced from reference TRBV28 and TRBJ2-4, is DVKVTQSSRYLVKRTGEKVFLECVQDMDHENMFWYRQDPGLGLRLIYFSYDVKMKEKGDIPEGYSVSREKKERFSLILESASTNQTSMYLCASSFEVDIQYFGAGTRLSVL.

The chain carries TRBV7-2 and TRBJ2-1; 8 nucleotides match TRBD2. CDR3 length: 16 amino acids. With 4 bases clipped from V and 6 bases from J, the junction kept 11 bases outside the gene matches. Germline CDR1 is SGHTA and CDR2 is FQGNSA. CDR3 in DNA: TGTGCCAGCAGCTGGGGACTAGGGCGGGGGTCCAATGAGCAGTTCTTC. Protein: CASSWGLGRGSNEQFF.

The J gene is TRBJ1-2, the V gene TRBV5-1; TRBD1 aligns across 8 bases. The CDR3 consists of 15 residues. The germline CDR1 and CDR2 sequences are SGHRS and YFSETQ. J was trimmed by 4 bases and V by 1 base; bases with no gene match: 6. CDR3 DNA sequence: TGCGCCAGCAGCTTGCTAGGACAGGGTGGCTATGGCTACACCTTC. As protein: CASSLLGQGGYGYTF.

The CDR3 region has the DNA TGTGCCAGCAGGGACACCGGCGGAAAGACCCAGTACTTC. Its translation is CASRDTGGKTQYF. This rearrangement joins TRBV2 to TRBJ2-5, with D maybe TRBD1 (5 bases). This CDR3 region has 13 residues. The V end was cut by 6 bases, the J end by 6 bases, with 14 bases between. Germline V CDR1 and CDR2: SNHLY, FYNNEI. Using reference TRBV2 and TRBJ2-5 for the parts outside the CDR3, the full variable domain is EPEVTQTPSHQVTQMGQEVILRCVPISNHLYFYWYRQILGQKVEFLVSFYNNEISEKSEIFDDQFSVERPDGSNFTLKIRSTKLEDSAMYFCASRDTGGKTQYFGPGTRLLVL.

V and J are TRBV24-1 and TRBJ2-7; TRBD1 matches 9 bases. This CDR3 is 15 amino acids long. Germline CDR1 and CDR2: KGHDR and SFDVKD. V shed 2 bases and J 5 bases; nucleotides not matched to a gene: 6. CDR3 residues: CATSDSQGASDEQYF. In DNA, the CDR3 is TGTGCCACCAGTGATTCACAGGGGGCGAGCGACGAGCAGTACTTC.

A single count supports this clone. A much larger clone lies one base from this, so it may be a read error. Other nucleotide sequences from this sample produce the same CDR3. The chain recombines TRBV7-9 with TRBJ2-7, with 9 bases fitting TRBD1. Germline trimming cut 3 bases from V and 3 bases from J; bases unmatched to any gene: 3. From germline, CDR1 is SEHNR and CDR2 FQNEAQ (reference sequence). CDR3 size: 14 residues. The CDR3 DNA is TGTGCCAGCAGCTTGGGGACAGGGCGCTACGAGCAGTACTTC. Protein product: CASSLGTGRYEQYF.

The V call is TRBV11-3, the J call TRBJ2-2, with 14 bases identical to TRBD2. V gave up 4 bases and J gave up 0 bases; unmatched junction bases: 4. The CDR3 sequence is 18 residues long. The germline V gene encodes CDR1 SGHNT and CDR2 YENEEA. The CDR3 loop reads CASSSGTSGSPNTGELFF. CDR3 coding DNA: TGTGCCAGCAGCTCAGGGACTAGCGGGAGTCCGAACACCGGGGAGCTGTTTTTT.

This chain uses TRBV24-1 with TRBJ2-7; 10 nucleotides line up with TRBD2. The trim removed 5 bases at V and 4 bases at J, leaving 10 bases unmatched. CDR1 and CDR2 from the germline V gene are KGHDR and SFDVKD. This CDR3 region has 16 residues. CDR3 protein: CATSGKGASGSYEQYF. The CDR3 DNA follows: TGTGCCACCAGTGGAAAGGGGGCTAGCGGGAGTTACGAGCAGTACTTC.

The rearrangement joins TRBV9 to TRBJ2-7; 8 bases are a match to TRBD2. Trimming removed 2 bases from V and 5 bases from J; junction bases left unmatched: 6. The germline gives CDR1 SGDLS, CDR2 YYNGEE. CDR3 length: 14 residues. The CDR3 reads CASSVSGGDNEQYF. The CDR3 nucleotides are TGTGCCAGCAGCGTTTCCGGGGGGGACAACGAGCAGTACTTC.

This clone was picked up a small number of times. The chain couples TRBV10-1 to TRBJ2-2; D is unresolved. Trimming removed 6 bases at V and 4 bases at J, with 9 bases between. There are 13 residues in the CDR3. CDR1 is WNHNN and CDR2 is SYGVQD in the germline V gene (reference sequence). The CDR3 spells CASRNGGTGELFF. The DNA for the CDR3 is TGCGCCAGCAGGAACGGCGGCACCGGGGAGCTGTTTTTT.